Below are 26 T cell receptor beta chains sequenced from a single sample in a study of T cell responses to AZD1222 COVID-19 vaccine. TCRdb's table, derived via immunoSEQ multiplex PCR, lists solely in-frame clones and lacks some. Altogether roughly 170,000 clones are present, 90% being singletons, with the ten largest covering approximately 3%. The sample here was peripheral blood, taken on day 0 of AZD1222 vaccination. These receptors were taken from an adult in good health.

CDR3 in DNA: TGTGCCAGCAGCCAAGCGGAGACAGGTTCTCGTGGTGGCTACACCTTC. It yields the protein CASSQAETGSRGGYTF. The chain employs TRBV3-1 (or the pseudogene TRBV3-2) and TRBJ1-2; a possible D gene is TRBD1 (6 bases). The germline CDR1 and CDR2 sequences are LGHDT and YNNKEL (reference sequence). V lost 1 base and J 7 bases, leaving 19 bases between the germline ends. The CDR3 covers 16 residues.

J is TRBJ1-6 and V is TRBV5-4; possibly TRBD1 for D (5 bases). Trimming took off 0 bases at V and 10 bases at J, with 14 bases between the two ends. This CDR3 has 15 amino acids. Germline loops: CDR1 SGHNT, CDR2 YYREEE (reference sequence). The CDR3 nucleotides read TGTGCCAGCAGCTTGGGCCAGGGATGGGACTCACCCCTCCACTTT. This gives the protein CASSLGQGWDSPLHF.

This sequence joins TRBV21-1 and TRBJ2-5; no DNA check was done on the table's D call, TRBD2. TRBV21-1 is a listed pseudogene. The CDR3 extends over 14 amino acids. The CDR3 region has the DNA TGTGCCAGCAGCGTCCCGGGTGTCCAAGAGACCCAGTACTTC. It translates to CASSVPGVQETQYF.

The V call is TRBV9, the J call TRBJ2-7; 9 nucleotides agree with TRBD2. V was pared by 4 bases and J by 7 bases, with 12 bases of the junction left unmatched. CDR3 size: 15 residues. Germline assignment: CDR1 SGDLS and CDR2 YYNGEE. DNA of the CDR3: TGTGCCAGCAGCCCCCAGGGACTAGCCTCTCGGGAGCAGTACTTC. It yields the protein CASSPQGLASREQYF.

The genes are TRBV3-1 (or the pseudogene TRBV3-2) and TRBJ1-1; D uncertain. The germline V and J ends were trimmed by 0 bases and 7 bases, with 12 bases remaining between them. From germline, CDR1 is LGHDT and CDR2 YNNKEL (reference sequence). This CDR3 comprises 14 residues. The CDR3 DNA is TGTGCCAGCAGCCAAGATTTTACGGGCATTGAAGCTTTCTTT. Protein product: CASSQDFTGIEAFF.

The sample holds one count of this clone. This chain uses TRBV5-6 with TRBJ2-7, with D possibly matching TRBD1 (6 bases). V lost 2 bases and J 4 bases, leaving 19 bases between the germline ends. CDR1 is SGHDT, CDR2 YYEEEE, per germline. This CDR3 is built from 16 residues. CDR3 coding DNA: TGTGCCAGCAGCTTTGGCAAAGGACAAGGGGGATACGAGCAGTACTTC. It specifies CASSFGKGQGGYEQYF. The full variable domain, its missing parts supplied by reference TRBV5-6 and TRBJ2-7, is DAGVTQSPTHLIKTRGQQVTLRCSPKSGHDTVSWYQQALGQGPQFIFQYYEEEERQRGNFPDRFSGHQFPNYSSELNVNALLLGDSALYLCASSFGKGQGGYEQYFGPGTRLTVT.

As concerns this clone: An end of the junction differs from the germline gene, which may be a read error. This chain connects TRBV10-2 to TRBJ1-2; 7 bases align to TRBD1. The CDR3 totals 16 residues. Germline V CDR1 and CDR2: WSHSY, SAAADI. CDR3 residues: CASRESTRGPLYGYTF. CDR3 DNA: TGCGCCAGCAGAGAGTCTACAAGGGGGCCTTTATATGGCTACACCTTC.

This clone was seen a single time. This chain connects TRBV4-2 to TRBJ2-7; D is possibly TRBD2 (5 bases). The germline V and J ends were trimmed by 0 bases and 0 bases, with 9 bases remaining between them. Germline V gene sequence: CDR1 LGHNA, CDR2 YNFKEQ. The CDR3 is 15 amino acids. The CDR3 region has the DNA TGTGCCAGCAGCCAAGATAAGGACTTCTCCTACGAGCAGTACTTC. As protein: CASSQDKDFSYEQYF.

The chain uses TRBV6-2 or TRBV6-3 and TRBJ2-5, with a possible D match to TRBD2 (5 bases). Germline loops: CDR1 MNHEY, CDR2 SVGEGT. The CDR3 runs to 17 residues. The V and J ends lost 2 bases and 5 bases respectively, with 21 bases between them. The CDR3 region is CASSYGLTASPGETQYF. CDR3 coding DNA: TGTGCCAGCAGTTACGGTCTCACAGCCTCCCCGGGGGAGACCCAGTACTTC.

V gene TRBV9 combines with J gene TRBJ1-1, with a tentative D call TRBD1 (5 bases). Germline CDR1 and CDR2: SGDLS and YYNGEE. V shed 4 bases and J shed 3 bases, with 10 bases lying between them. The CDR3 covers 13 residues. For the CDR3, the DNA is TGTGCCAGCAGCCGGGAGACAGACACTGAAGCTTTCTTT. Protein product: CASSRETDTEAFF.

V is TRBV5-1 and J is TRBJ1-1; D is unclear. CDR1 and CDR2 (germline): SGHRS, YFSETQ. V was cut by 0 bases and J by 0 bases, with 9 bases left in between. The CDR3 totals 15 residues. The CDR3 loop reads CASSLEPDLNTEAFF. As DNA, the CDR3 is TGCGCCAGCAGCTTGGAACCGGACCTGAACACTGAAGCTTTCTTT.

The chain combines TRBV6-5 with TRBJ1-1; D possibly corresponds to TRBD1 (5 bases). V was pared by 8 bases and J by 11 bases, with 24 bases between. The CDR3 runs to 14 residues. Per the germline V gene, CDR1 is MNHEY and CDR2 is SVGAGI. The CDR3 is CASLASVEGRRAFF. The CDR3 DNA reads TGTGCCAGCCTAGCCTCGGTCGAGGGGCGAAGGGCTTTCTTT.

CDR3 in amino acids: CASSFGGSAYEQYF. In DNA, the CDR3 is TGTGCCAGCAGCTTCGGAGGATCAGCCTACGAGCAGTACTTC. The chain employs TRBV7-9 and TRBJ2-7, with D possibly being TRBD2 (5 bases). Germline CDR1 and CDR2: SEHNR and FQNEAQ (reference sequence). The CDR3 covers 14 residues. V lost 3 bases and J 2 bases, leaving 11 bases between the germline ends.

The rearrangement joins TRBV5-6 to TRBJ1-2; D gene ambiguous. Trimming left V 1 base short and J 4 bases short, with 5 bases between. Germline CDR1 and CDR2: SGHDT and YYEEEE. The CDR3 is 12 residues long. CDR3 nucleotides: TGTGCCAGCAGCTTGCGCAGCTATGGCTACACCTTC. Amino acid sequence: CASSLRSYGYTF.

The V call is TRBV30, the J call TRBJ2-1, with D possibly matching TRBD2 (6 bases). Germline CDR1 GTSNPN, CDR2 SVGIG (reference sequence). V was shortened by 0 bases and J by 0 bases, with 12 bases between the two germline ends. CDR3 length equals 16 residues. CDR3 DNA: TGTGCCTGGAGTGTGTGGAGGGGTCGCTCCTACAATGAGCAGTTCTTC. This translates into CAWSVWRGRSYNEQFF.

This chain connects TRBV27 to TRBJ2-1, with TRBD2 as a possible D gene (5 bases). Trimming removed 0 bases from V and 3 bases from J, with 15 bases in between. Germline V gives CDR1 MNHEY, CDR2 SMNVEV (reference sequence). There are 17 residues in the CDR3. In DNA, the CDR3 is TGTGCCAGCAGTTTATCCATGGGGTTAGCGAACTACAATGAGCAGTTCTTC. Its translation is CASSLSMGLANYNEQFF.

The chain couples TRBV3-1 (or the pseudogene TRBV3-2) to TRBJ2-4; 10 nucleotides line up with TRBD2. Germline loops: CDR1 LGHDT, CDR2 YNNKEL (reference sequence). Unmatched junction bases numbered 11, after V lost 1 base and J lost 8 bases. The CDR3 is made up of 17 amino acids. The CDR3, as DNA: TGTGCCAGCAGCCAAGGATCTAGCGGGGGTCTGTATTACATTCAGTACTTC. Encoded protein: CASSQGSSGGLYYIQYF.

The chain recombines TRBV12-3 or TRBV12-4 with TRBJ2-7, with a possible D match to TRBD1 (5 bases). Trimming took 4 bases from V and 4 from J, leaving 11 bases between them. The CDR3 covers 13 residues. The CDR3 DNA reads TGTGCCAGCAGTTACAGGAATCAGTACGAGCAGTACTTC. Translation: CASSYRNQYEQYF.

This clone was counted a single time. This sequence joins TRBV9 and TRBJ1-3, with D possibly being TRBD1 (6 bases). The CDR3 runs 16 residues. V was shortened by 0 bases and J by 0 bases, with 10 bases between the two germline ends. The germline V gene has CDR1 SGDLS and CDR2 YYNGEE. The CDR3 region has the DNA TGTGCCAGCAGCGTAGAGGGGGGACACTCTGGAAACACCATATATTTT. Translated, it gives CASSVEGGHSGNTIYF.

The V call is TRBV30, the J call TRBJ1-2; no definite D call. The germline CDR1 and CDR2 sequences are GTSNPN and SVGIG (reference sequence). The CDR3 length is 13 residues. V gave up 0 bases and J gave up 7 bases, with 12 bases separating them. In nucleotides, the CDR3 is TGTGCCTGGAGTGTAGGACGGAAACTTGGCTACACCTTC. Its protein is CAWSVGRKLGYTF.

The chain links TRBV4-2 to TRBJ2-3; 10 bases fit TRBD2. The CDR3 contains 16 residues. Germline CDR1 is LGHNA and CDR2 is YNFKEQ. J was trimmed by 6 bases and V by 1 base; bases with no gene match: 7. The CDR3 DNA sequence: TGTGCCAGCAGCCAAGGCCCTAGCGGGGGCCAGGATACGCAGTATTTT. Translating it yields CASSQGPSGGQDTQYF.

CDR3 in amino acids: CASSTQGDEKLFF. CDR3 DNA: TGTGCCAGCAGTACCCAGGGGGACGAAAAACTGTTTTTT. The chain couples TRBV6-5 to TRBJ1-4; 7 nucleotides align to TRBD1. Germline trimming cut 5 bases from V and 8 bases from J; bases unmatched to any gene: 5. The CDR3 has 13 amino acids. Germline-derived CDR1 and CDR2 are MNHEY and SVGAGI.

The chain combines TRBV5-1 with TRBJ1-1; 7 nucleotides agree with TRBD1. Germline V gene sequence: CDR1 SGHRS, CDR2 YFSETQ. The J segment lost 4 bases and the V segment lost 4 bases, leaving 7 bases of the junction unmatched. The CDR3 sequence is 14 residues long. CDR3 sequence reads: CASSGGQTSTEAFF. In DNA, the CDR3 is TGCGCCAGCAGCGGGGGACAGACCAGCACTGAAGCTTTCTTT.

V is TRBV29-1 and J is TRBJ2-7, with D perhaps matching TRBD2 (5 bases). The V and J ends lost 6 bases and 4 bases respectively, with 13 bases between them. CDR1 and CDR2 from the germline V gene are SQVTM and ANQGSEA. The length of the CDR3 is 12 residues. The CDR3 DNA follows: TGCAGCGTCGCCCCCTCGGGGTACGAGCAGTACTTC. This translates into CSVAPSGYEQYF.

About this clone: The sample carries other DNA sequences with the same CDR3. The genes are TRBV15 and TRBJ1-4; D is ambiguous. This CDR3 spans 14 amino acids. V was shortened by 0 bases and J by 3 bases, with 5 bases between the two germline ends. CDR1 is LNHNV and CDR2 is YYDKDF in the germline V gene (reference sequence). CDR3 protein: CATSREGPNEKLFF. For the CDR3, the DNA is TGTGCCACCAGCAGAGAGGGCCCTAATGAAAAACTGTTTTTT.

The V call is TRBV5-1, the J call TRBJ1-2, with a possible D match to TRBD1 (6 bases). The V end lost 0 bases, the J end lost 7 bases, and 10 bases lay between the germline ends. Germline V gene data show CDR1 as SGHRS and CDR2 as YFSETQ. The CDR3 contains 13 residues. The CDR3 DNA follows: TGCGCCAGCAGCTTGGAGGGGGTGGCTGGCTACACCTTC. Amino acids: CASSLEGVAGYTF.